Shown below are 15 T cell receptor beta chains from a single sample sequenced in a study of PD-L1 blockade in urothelial cancer. Some clones are missing from TCRdb's copy, which holds only in-frame ones; the method was immunoSEQ multiplex PCR. Of tens of thousands of clones listed, more than 70% are singletons. Time point specified: pretreatment peripheral blood. The starting material was PBMCs, obtained around atezolizumab (anti-PD-L1) treatment. The receptors stem from a man in his sixties with urothelial cancer.

The chain carries TRBV6-1 and TRBJ1-1; possible D gene TRBD1, 6 bases. CDR3 size: 12 residues. The V end lost 4 bases, the J end lost 5 bases, and 8 bases lay between the germline ends. The germline gives CDR1 MNHNS, CDR2 SASEGT. CDR3 nucleotides: TGTGCCAGCAGTGGAAGGGGGACTGAAGCTTTCTTT. Encoded protein: CASSGRGTEAFF.

This sequence joins TRBV18 and TRBJ1-2, with unresolved D. V dropped 2 bases and J dropped 7 bases, with 11 bases sitting between them. Germline V CDR1 and CDR2: KGHSH, LQKENI. The CDR3 sequence is 13 residues long. CDR3 coding DNA: TGTGCCAGCTCACCAGACGGGGTACGTGGCTACACCTTC. Residues: CASSPDGVRGYTF.

The genes are TRBV6-5 and TRBJ2-3; D call uncertain. V was clipped by 2 bases and J by 2 bases, with 11 bases between them. The CDR3 extends over 15 amino acids. The germline V gene has CDR1 MNHEY and CDR2 SVGAGI. CDR3 protein: CASSYQSRFTDTQYF. CDR3 bases: TGTGCCAGCAGTTACCAGTCCCGATTCACAGATACGCAGTATTTT.

Written as DNA, the CDR3 is TGTGCCAGCAGCCTCCGCCCCGGGACAGGGTACTACAATGAGCAGTTCTTC. Amino acids: CASSLRPGTGYYNEQFF. V gene TRBV5-4 combines with J gene TRBJ2-1; 9 nucleotides line up with TRBD1. The V segment lost 4 bases and the J segment 3 bases; nucleotides outside the gene matches: 11. The CDR3 spans 17 residues. Germline CDR1 and CDR2: SGHNT and YYREEE (reference sequence).

This chain uses TRBV10-3 with TRBJ1-5; 7 bases are a match to TRBD1. The CDR3 sequence is 13 residues long. V was clipped by 3 bases and J by 4 bases; unmatched bases: 0. The germline V gene has CDR1 ENHRY and CDR2 SYGVKD. CDR3: CAISDRGNQPQHF. CDR3 sequence (DNA): TGTGCCATCAGTGACAGGGGGAATCAGCCCCAGCATTTT.

The chain joins TRBV11-2 to TRBJ2-3; no clear D gene. CDR1 and CDR2 from the germline V gene are SGHAT and FQNNGV. This CDR3 spans 16 amino acids. With 5 bases removed from V and 0 bases from J, the gap between germline ends came to 15 bases. As DNA, the CDR3 is TGTGCCAGCAGCGCCTACACAACGACTAGCACAGATACGCAGTATTTT. It is translated as CASSAYTTTSTDTQYF. Combining the CDR3 with reference TRBV11-2 and TRBJ2-3 gives the whole variable domain EAGVAQSPRYKIIEKRQSVAFWCNPISGHATLYWYQQILGQGPKLLIQFQNNGVVDDSQLPKDRFSAERLKGVDSTLKIQPAKLEDSAVYLCASSAYTTTSTDTQYFGPGTRLTVL.

A single count supports this clone. The rearrangement uses TRBV28 and TRBJ1-1; D is undetermined. CDR1 is MDHEN and CDR2 is SYDVKM in the germline V gene. This CDR3 is 14 amino acids long. Trimming pared 3 bases from V and 5 bases from J, leaving 13 bases between. CDR3 protein: CASSFLGLETEAFF. The CDR3, as DNA: TGTGCCAGCAGTTTTCTGGGCTTAGAAACTGAAGCTTTCTTT.

This clone was recorded only once. J is TRBJ2-1 and V is TRBV13; D may be TRBD2 (5 bases). V was pared by 4 bases and J by 8 bases, with 24 bases between. The CDR3 covers 17 residues. Germline CDR1 PRHDT, CDR2 FYEKMQ (reference sequence). This CDR3 is CASSSTLGLGAFDEQFF. CDR3 DNA: TGTGCCAGCAGCTCTACCCTAGGACTGGGAGCATTTGATGAGCAGTTCTTC.

This sequence joins TRBV10-3 and TRBJ1-2; 10 nucleotides match TRBD1. V lost 4 bases, J lost 6 bases, and 5 bases stayed unmatched. CDR1 is ENHRY and CDR2 is SYGVKD in the germline V gene. CDR3 length: 14 amino acids. This CDR3 is CAISVGQGINGYTF. DNA for the CDR3: TGTGCCATCAGTGTGGGACAGGGGATTAATGGCTACACCTTC.

The chain combines TRBV6-1 with TRBJ2-1, with D possibly TRBD2 on 5 matching bases. Germline CDR1 and CDR2: MNHNS and SASEGT. V lost 2 bases, J lost 6 bases, and 11 bases lay in between. There are 14 residues in the CDR3. Here the CDR3 reads CASSELAIPNEQFF. In nucleotides, the CDR3 is TGTGCCAGCAGTGAATTAGCGATCCCCAATGAGCAGTTCTTC.

The V and J genes are TRBV7-2 and TRBJ2-7; D may be TRBD2 (7 bases). Germline V CDR1 and CDR2: SGHTA, FQGNSA. The CDR3 contains 15 residues. Trimming pared 4 bases from V and 5 bases from J, leaving 18 bases between. The CDR3 is CASSWIGGREHEQYF. The CDR3 nucleotides read TGTGCCAGCAGCTGGATAGGGGGGAGGGAACACGAGCAGTACTTC. Drawing the rest from reference TRBV7-2 and TRBJ2-7, the complete variable domain is GAGVSQSPSNKVTEKGKDVELRCDPISGHTALYWYRQSLGQGLEFLIYFQGNSAPDKSGLPSDRFSAERTGGSVSTLTIQRTQQEDSAVYLCASSWIGGREHEQYFGPGTRLTVT.

The chain is built from TRBV11-3 and TRBJ2-1, with 16 bases identical to TRBD2. The CDR3 is 15 residues long. The germline gives CDR1 SGHNT, CDR2 YENEEA. J was trimmed by 13 bases and V by 4 bases; bases with no gene match: 7. The CDR3 region has the DNA TGTGCCAGCAGCTCCGCCGGGACTAGCGGGGGGGTACAGTTCTTC. Protein product: CASSSAGTSGGVQFF.

This sequence joins TRBV5-4 and TRBJ2-1, with 11 nucleotides matching TRBD2. CDR1 and CDR2 from the germline V gene are SGHNT and YYREEE (reference sequence). The junction had 9 bases not matched to a gene; V was cut back by 2 bases and J by 5 bases. There are 17 residues in the CDR3. The CDR3 reads CASSFGVGTSGNNEQFF. DNA of the CDR3: TGTGCCAGCAGCTTTGGAGTCGGGACTAGCGGAAACAATGAGCAGTTCTTC.

For the CDR3, the DNA is TGCGCCAGCAGCTTACTGACTAGCGGTTCTATTCGGTTCTTC. It encodes CASSLLTSGSIRFF. This rearrangement joins TRBV4-1 to TRBJ2-1; 9 bases are shared with TRBD2. The V segment lost 5 bases and the J segment 15 bases; nucleotides outside the gene matches: 14. Germline lookup yields CDR1 MGHRA and CDR2 YSYEKL. The CDR3 covers 14 residues.

This clone was recorded a few times. DNA of the CDR3: TGTGCCAGCAGCCCCAGGGGCGGGAGGGGGACAGATACGCAGTATTTT. Protein: CASSPRGGRGTDTQYF. The J gene is TRBJ2-3, the V gene TRBV5-4, with 9 bases aligning to TRBD2. V was clipped by 4 bases and J by 3 bases; unmatched bases: 9. The CDR3 length is 16 residues. From germline, CDR1 is SGHNT and CDR2 YYREEE (reference sequence).